This note documents a single T cell receptor beta chain sequence. The antigen remains unidentified. This CDR3 region has 18 residues. Germline V CDR1 and CDR2: SGHRS, YFSETQ. The data stem from a study of CXCR3-negative and CXCR3-positive naive CD8 T cells. Study-level findings and limits: Each naive subset displayed comparably high diversity, whereas memory CD8+ cells displayed much lower diversity. TRB CDR3s of CXCR3-positive naive cells were more hydrophobic than those of CXCR3-negative naive cells.

cDNA libraries for TRB were generated by 5' RACE incorporating UMI labels. TCRdb reanalyzed the 5' RACE reads and collapses them to one entry per CDR3 protein, without DNA. The sample shows 90,000 to 100,000 distinct CDR3 sequences, and approximately 1% sits with its ten largest clones. What was sequenced was naive CXCR3+ CD8+ T cells from blood. Sample subset: CD45RO-CCR7+CD27+CD95- naive CD8+ T cells expressing CXCR3 (TNR3+). The gene calls are TRBV5-1 and TRBJ2-5; TCRdb names TRBD1, which stays unverified in the absence of DNA. The sequence derives from a human donor in good health. Some clones in this sample may be carry-over from other donors' samples. The CDR3 protein is CASSLDLRDRVYQETQYF.